A selection of T cell receptor beta chains follows, all from one sample in a study of blood T cell repertoires in COVID-19. Data came from immunoSEQ multiplex PCR; TCRdb stores just in-frame clones and leaves some out. The sample carries 100,000 or so clones, approximately 89% recorded once. The sample comprised peripheral blood. These receptors came from a woman in her 30s with acute or convalescent COVID-19. Each CDR3 is given with its conserved first and last residue. D genes are given only for firm matches. Clone sizes are given selectively: once, few, many, or a class where the clone is expanded.

V	size	D	J	CDR3	DNA
TRBV5-1	-	-	TRBJ2-7	CASSGRGGDHEQYF	TGCGCCAGCAGCGGGAGGGGGGGCGACCACGAGCAGTACTTC
TRBV6-5	-	-	TRBJ2-3	CASSYSSDTQYF	TGTGCCAGCAGTTACTCCTCAGATACGCAGTATTTT
TRBV6-5	-	TRBD1	TRBJ2-7	CASSYSRTGLNNEQYF	TGTGCCAGCAGTTACTCTCGGACAGGTCTTAACAACGAGCAGTACTTC
TRBV11-3	-	-	TRBJ2-3	CASTLRGRGGRGDTQYF	TGTGCCAGCACCCTCAGGGGGCGGGGGGGACGCGGAGATACGCAGTATTTT
TRBV20-1	-	-	TRBJ1-3	CSASNRDSGNTIYF	TGCAGTGCTAGTAACAGGGACTCTGGAAACACCATATATTTT
TRBV6-5	-	TRBD1	TRBJ2-7	CASTRGLGYEQYF	TGTGCCAGCACTAGGGGGCTGGGCTACGAGCAGTACTTC
TRBV27	-	-	TRBJ2-6	CASSAKQNSGANVLTF	TGTGCCAGCAGTGCCAAACAGAACTCTGGGGCCAACGTCCTGACTTTC
TRBV28	-	TRBD1	TRBJ2-7	CASSSDRDESSYEQYF	TGTGCCAGCAGCTCTGACAGGGACGAATCCTCCTACGAGCAGTACTTC
TRBV2	-	-	TRBJ1-4	CASSERGQSYNEKLFF	TGTGCCAGCAGTGAAAGGGGCCAGTCTTATAATGAAAAACTGTTTTTT
TRBV5-1	few	-	TRBJ2-1	CASSLDRTINEQFF	TGCGCCAGCAGCTTGGACAGGACTATCAATGAGCAGTTCTTC
TRBV29-1	few	-	TRBJ1-1	CSVGRQVNTEAFF	TGCAGCGTTGGGCGACAAGTGAACACTGAAGCTTTCTTT
TRBV2	few	TRBD1	TRBJ2-7	CASSEDRSEQYF	TGTGCCAGCAGTGAGGACAGGTCCGAGCAGTACTTC
TRBV5-4	-	-	TRBJ2-7	CASSNTVEQYF	TGTGCCAGCAGCAATACAGTCGAGCAGTACTTC
TRBV4-1	few	-	TRBJ2-2	CASSQDPRTTGELFF	TGCGCCAGCAGCCAAGACCCCCGGACTACCGGGGAGCTGTTTTTT
TRBV11-3	-	-	TRBJ1-2	CASGQRGYGYTF	TGTGCCAGCGGACAACGGGGGTATGGCTACACCTTC
TRBV28	-	TRBD1	TRBJ1-2	CASSLFHPGQGTGYTF	TGTGCCAGCAGTCTTTTTCATCCGGGACAGGGCACCGGCTACACCTTC
TRBV2	-	-	TRBJ2-7	CASSADSSSYEQYF	TGTGCCAGCTCCGCCGACAGTAGCTCCTACGAGCAGTACTTC
TRBV5-8	-	-	TRBJ2-7	CASRQGYEQYF	TGTGCCAGCAGACAGGGCTACGAGCAGTACTTC
TRBV29-1	-	-	TRBJ2-7	CSVAIGSEYEQYF	TGCAGCGTTGCCATCGGGTCGGAGTACGAGCAGTACTTC
TRBV27	-	-	TRBJ1-6	CASTLTGLGSPLHF	TGTGCCAGCACCCTTACAGGGTTGGGGTCACCCCTCCACTTT
TRBV25-1	-	-	TRBJ1-3	CASRTPEHSGNTIYF	TGTGCCAGCAGAACACCCGAACACTCTGGAAACACCATATATTTT
TRBV5-6	-	TRBD1	TRBJ1-1	CASSSGQGSTEAFF	TGTGCCAGCAGCTCCGGACAGGGGAGCACTGAAGCTTTCTTT
TRBV29-1	once	-	TRBJ1-2	CSGLVSDLRNYGYTF	TGCAGCGGCCTCGTTTCGGACTTACGTAACTATGGCTACACCTTC
TRBV30	-	-	TRBJ1-5	CAWSLSAGNQPQHF	TGTGCCTGGAGTTTGAGTGCGGGCAATCAGCCCCAGCATTTT
TRBV29-1	-	-	TRBJ1-1	CSATGTGEMNTEAFF	TGCAGCGCAACCGGGACGGGGGAAATGAACACTGAAGCTTTCTTT
TRBV25-1	-	-	TRBJ2-7	CASSPGYEQYF	TGTGCCAGCAGTCCCGGCTACGAGCAGTACTTC
TRBV7-3	-	-	TRBJ2-1	CASSLVHPDEQFF	TGTGCCAGCAGCTTAGTTCACCCAGATGAGCAGTTCTTC
TRBV18	few	TRBD1	TRBJ1-1	CASSPPTGRNTEAFF	TGTGCCAGCTCACCACCGACAGGGAGGAACACTGAAGCTTTCTTT
TRBV9	-	TRBD2	TRBJ2-4	CASSVEDSGGMSDIQYF	TGTGCCAGCAGCGTAGAGGATAGCGGGGGGATGAGTGACATTCAGTACTTC
TRBV4-1	-	-	TRBJ2-7	CASSQRREGEQYF	TGCGCCAGCAGCCAACGCCGGGAAGGCGAGCAGTACTTC
TRBV28	-	TRBD1	TRBJ2-3	CASSSGGFSTDTQYF	TGTGCCAGCAGTTCAGGGGGCTTTAGCACAGATACGCAGTATTTT
TRBV5-1	-	-	TRBJ2-7	CASSSGLREQYF	TGCGCCAGCAGCTCGGGATTACGCGAGCAGTACTTC
TRBV5-6	-	-	TRBJ1-1	CASLKGDQAFF	TGTGCCAGCCTGAAGGGGGACCAAGCTTTCTTT
TRBV19	-	-	TRBJ1-2	CASSDRDYGYTF	TGTGCCAGTTCGGACAGAGACTATGGCTACACCTTC
TRBV7-9	-	-	TRBJ1-2	CASSSTVSYTF	TGTGCCAGCAGCTCAACAGTTTCGTACACCTTC
TRBV12-3/TRBV12-4	-	TRBD1	TRBJ1-2	CASSLRQGSGYTF	TGTGCCAGCAGTTTAAGACAGGGAAGCGGCTACACCTTC
TRBV18	-	-	TRBJ1-6	CASSPDWDTRYNSPLHF	TGTGCCAGCTCACCGGATTGGGACACCCGATATAATTCACCCCTCCACTTT
TRBV27	few	TRBD1	TRBJ2-2	CASSAGQGDTGELFF	TGTGCCAGCAGTGCTGGACAGGGGGACACCGGGGAGCTGTTTTTT
TRBV7-9	-	TRBD1	TRBJ1-1	CASSATPGQEMNTEAFF	TGTGCCAGCAGCGCGACCCCCGGACAGGAGATGAACACTGAAGCTTTCTTT
TRBV6-1	-	TRBD1	TRBJ1-2	CASSDGGQNYGYTF	TGTGCCAGCAGTGACGGGGGACAGAACTATGGCTACACCTTC
TRBV5-1	-	-	TRBJ2-7	CASKPWTNGDEQYF	TGCGCCAGCAAACCCTGGACTAACGGCGACGAGCAGTACTTC
TRBV5-1	-	TRBD1	TRBJ1-2	CASSSTGGIYGYTF	TGCGCCAGCAGCTCGACAGGGGGCATCTATGGCTACACCTTC
TRBV7-9	once	TRBD2	TRBJ2-1	CASSLASGGTNEQFF	TGTGCCAGCAGCTTAGCTAGCGGGGGCACCAATGAGCAGTTCTTC
TRBV5-1	-	-	TRBJ2-2	CASSLDRKNTGELFF	TGCGCCAGCAGCCTTGACAGGAAGAACACCGGGGAGCTGTTTTTT
TRBV9	-	-	TRBJ2-7	CASSVSPSYEQYF	TGTGCCAGCAGCGTTAGCCCATCCTACGAGCAGTACTTC